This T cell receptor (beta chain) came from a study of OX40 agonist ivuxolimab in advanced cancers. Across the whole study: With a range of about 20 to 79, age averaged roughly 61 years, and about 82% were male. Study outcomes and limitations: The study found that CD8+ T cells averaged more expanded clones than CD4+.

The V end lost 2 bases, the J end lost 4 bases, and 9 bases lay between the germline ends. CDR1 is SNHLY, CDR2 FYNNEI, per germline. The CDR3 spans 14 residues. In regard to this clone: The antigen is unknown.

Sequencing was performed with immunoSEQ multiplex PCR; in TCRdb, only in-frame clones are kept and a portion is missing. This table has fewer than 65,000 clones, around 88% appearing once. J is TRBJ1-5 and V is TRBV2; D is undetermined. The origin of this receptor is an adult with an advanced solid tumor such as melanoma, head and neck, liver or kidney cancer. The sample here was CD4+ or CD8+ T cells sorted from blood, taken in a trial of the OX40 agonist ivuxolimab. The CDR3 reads CASSEMAGNQPQHF. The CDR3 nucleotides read TGTGCCAGCAGTGAAATGGCGGGGAATCAGCCCCAGCATTTT.